This TCR beta chain was recovered during a study of shared clonotypes between healthy human individuals. J gave up 7 bases and V 2 bases, and 9 bases lay outside the gene matches. Germline loops: CDR1 SGHDN, CDR2 FVKESK. The length of the CDR3 is 16 residues. TCRdb's copy holds only in-frame clones and misses some; the assay was immunoSEQ multiplex PCR. Of more than 900,000 clones detected, 78% appear once; the ten largest clones hold more than 0.55%. This clone appeared once. This chain connects TRBV14 to TRBJ2-7; TRBD2 aligns across 12 bases. The sequence was obtained from a man younger than 30 in good health. Some clones in this sample may be carry-over from other donors' samples. Sequenced sample: memory CD4+ T cells from PBMCs. Subset given: CD45RA-negative fraction. The CDR3 loop reads CASSQLAGGPSREQYF. CDR3 nucleotide sequence: TGTGCCAGCAGCCAACTAGCGGGAGGGCCGTCGCGGGAGCAGTACTTC.